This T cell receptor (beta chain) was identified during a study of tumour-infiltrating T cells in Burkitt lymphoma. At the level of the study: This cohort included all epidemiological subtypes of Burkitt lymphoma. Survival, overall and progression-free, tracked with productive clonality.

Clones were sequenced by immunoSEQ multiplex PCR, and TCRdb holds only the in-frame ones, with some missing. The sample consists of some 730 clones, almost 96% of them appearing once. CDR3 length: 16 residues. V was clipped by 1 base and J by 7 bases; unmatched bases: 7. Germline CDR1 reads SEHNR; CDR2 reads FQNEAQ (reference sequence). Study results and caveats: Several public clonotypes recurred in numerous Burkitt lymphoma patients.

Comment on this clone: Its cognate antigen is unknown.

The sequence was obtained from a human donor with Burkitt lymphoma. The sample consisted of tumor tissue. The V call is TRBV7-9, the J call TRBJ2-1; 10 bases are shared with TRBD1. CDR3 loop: CASSLGYGQGGNEQFF. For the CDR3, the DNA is TGTGCCAGCAGCTTAGGATACGGACAGGGGGGAAATGAGCAGTTCTTC.